This T cell receptor beta chain was sequenced in a study of blood T cell repertoires in COVID-19. About the study: Italy, Spain and the United States were the sources of the convalescent and acute COVID-19 samples. Sample material is recorded as cDNA or gDNA derived from T cells, B-cell-depleted T cells, or PBMCs.

This clone was observed a handful of times. Source study methods: Estimation of nucleated cell counts was performed using reference gene primer amplification. Method: immunoSEQ multiplex PCR; TCRdb's copy keeps in-frame clones and lacks some. V, J and clone size were drawn from that table, and D and trimming were deduced from the DNA. The sample records more than 150,000 clones, about 87% being singletons. This CDR3 comprises 13 residues. Per the germline V gene, CDR1 is SGHTA and CDR2 is FQGTGA. Trimming cost V 6 bases and J 8 bases; bases outside gene matches: 9. This receptor was obtained from a man aged 35 to 55 with active or convalescent COVID-19. This chain uses TRBV7-3 with TRBJ1-2, with 7 bases lining up with TRBD1. Input material: peripheral blood. The CDR3 nucleotides are TGTGCCAGCAGTCCTGATAGGGGACAGGGCTACACCTTC. Its protein product is CASSPDRGQGYTF.